The 32 T cell receptor beta chains in this list originate from one sample, sequenced in a study of T cell repertoires in cytomegalovirus infection. TCRdb reprocessed the reads via MiXCR and lists one record per CDR3 protein. The sample gives hundreds of thousands of distinct CDR3 sequences, 31% of which show up once; more than 12% is in the top ten. These receptors lack a known antigen. Sequencing used cultured CD8+ T cells from PBMCs, obtained from culture after CMV antigen stimulation. The origin of the receptors is a human donor in good health (CMV status not recorded). Some clones in this sample may be carry-over from other donors' samples.

The chain has TRBV3-1 and TRBJ1-2; possibly TRBD1 for D (6 bases). The V end lost 3 bases, the J end lost 4 bases, and 9 bases lay between the germline ends. This CDR3 is built from 13 residues. Germline CDR1 reads LGHDT; CDR2 reads YNNKEL (reference sequence). The CDR3 spells CASSHGTPYGYTF. The CDR3 nucleotides read TGTGCCAGCAGCCACGGGACACCCTATGGCTACACCTTC.

The rearrangement joins TRBV25-1 to TRBJ2-5, with D possibly TRBD2 on 6 matching bases. The CDR3 sequence is 16 residues long. The V end lost 6 bases, the J end lost 0 bases, and 17 bases lay between the germline ends. Per germline, CDR1 MGHDK and CDR2 SYGVNS. In DNA, the CDR3 is TGTGCCAGCAGCGTCCGCGGGACCTCGTACCAAGAGACCCAGTACTTC. This sequence encodes CASSVRGTSYQETQYF. The whole variable domain, filled in from reference TRBV25-1 and TRBJ2-5, reads EADIYQTPRYLVIGTGKKITLECSQTMGHDKMYWYQQDPGMELHLIHYSYGVNSTEKGDLSSESTVSRIRTEHFPLTLESARPSHTSQYLCASSVRGTSYQETQYFGPGTRLLVL.

This clonotype was counted a few times. The gene calls are TRBV7-9 and TRBJ1-4; D is possibly TRBD1 (6 bases). The CDR3 totals 17 residues. The V end lost 5 bases, the J end lost 0 bases, and 16 bases lay between the germline ends. In germline, CDR1 is SEHNR, CDR2 FQNEAQ (reference sequence). The CDR3 bases are TGTGCCAGCAGCGACGGGGGCAAGAGCTCAACTAATGAAAAACTGTTTTTT. Protein sequence: CASSDGGKSSTNEKLFF.

A single count supports this clonotype. A junction boundary mismatches the germline segment, possibly from a read error. The chain combines TRBV6-5 with TRBJ1-1; 8 bases agree with TRBD1. Germline CDR1 reads MNHEY; CDR2 reads SVGAGI. This CDR3 has 15 amino acids. Written as DNA, the CDR3 is TGTGCCAACAGTTACTCTACAGGGGGTAACACTGAAGCTTTCTTT. This gives the protein CANSYSTGGNTEAFF.

The chain recombines TRBV7-4 with TRBJ2-2; D call uncertain. Trimming left V 4 bases short and J 8 bases short, with 14 bases between. Germline V gene lookup returns CDR1 SGHVT and CDR2 SQSDAQ. The CDR3 loop spans 14 amino acids. The CDR3 loop is CASSSRSTRGELFF. CDR3 DNA sequence: TGTGCCAGCAGCTCCCGGTCGACCAGGGGGGAGCTGTTTTTT. The full variable domain, in which reference TRBV7-4 and TRBJ2-2 provide the parts outside the CDR3, is GAGVSQSPRYKVAKRGRDVALRCDSISGHVTLYWYRQTLGQGSEVLTYSQSDAQRDKSGRPSGRFSAERPERSVSTLKIQRTEQGDSAVYLCASSSRSTRGELFFGEGSRLTVL.

This clonotype has more than one count but fewer than ten. V usage is TRBV12-3 or TRBV12-4 and J usage is TRBJ2-5; 15 bases align to TRBD2. This CDR3 region has 20 residues. The V segment lost 5 bases and the J segment 4 bases; nucleotides outside the gene matches: 17. The CDR3 DNA follows: TGTGCCAGCAGTGCCGCTCCCTGGACTAGCGGGGGGGCATTAGGAGAGACCCAGTACTTC. Translated, it gives CASSAAPWTSGGALGETQYF.

The chain uses TRBV11-1 and TRBJ2-7; 10 nucleotides match TRBD2. Germline CDR1 and CDR2: SGHAT and FQDESV (reference sequence). CDR3 length: 17 amino acids. J gave up 1 base and V 5 bases, and 11 bases lay outside the gene matches. The CDR3 region is CASSDISGGRPSYEQYF. The CDR3 DNA follows: TGTGCCAGCAGCGATATTAGCGGGGGGCGGCCGTCCTACGAGCAGTACTTC.

As regards this clonotype: This may be a read error, as it is one base from a much larger clone. In DNA form, the CDR3 reads TGTGCCAGCAGCTTAGGTTCGGAACAGGGCTACTACGAGCAGTACTTC. Its protein product is CASSLGSEQGYYEQYF. J is TRBJ2-7 and V is TRBV7-2; weak D call: TRBD1 (6 bases). The V end lost 1 base, the J end lost 3 bases, and 16 bases lay between the germline ends. Germline CDR1 reads SGHTA; CDR2 reads FQGNSA. The CDR3 has 16 residues.

A word on this clonotype: Given a much more abundant clone one base away, this may be a read error. This rearrangement joins TRBV7-9 to TRBJ2-5; 11 bases map to TRBD1. Germline CDR1 SEHNR, CDR2 FQNEAQ (reference sequence). This CDR3 is built from 16 residues. J lost 4 bases, V lost 4 bases, and 8 bases had no gene match. Written as DNA, the CDR3 is TGTGCCAGCAGCTCAGGACCCGGGACAGGGGGAGAGACCCAGTACTTC. Protein: CASSSGPGTGGETQYF.

This clonotype was picked up many times. CDR3 DNA: TGTGCCAGCAGCTTAGGTGCGGGAAGCTACGAGCAGTACGTC. Amino acid sequence: CASSLGAGSYEQYV. V and J are TRBV7-8 and TRBJ2-7; D might be TRBD2 (6 bases). Germline V gene sequence: CDR1 SGHVS, CDR2 FQNEAQ. The ends were cut back, 1 base at V and 3 bases at J, with 10 bases in the middle. The CDR3 is made up of 14 amino acids.

This clonotype has a handful of counts. The chain joins TRBV4-2 to TRBJ2-1, with D perhaps matching TRBD2 (6 bases). This CDR3 is built from 13 residues. Germline V lookup: CDR1 LGHNA, CDR2 YNFKEQ. Trimming removed 0 bases from V and 9 bases from J, with 9 bases in between. The CDR3 region has the DNA TGTGCCAGCAGCCAAGATGGGGGGTTTGAGCAGTTCTTC. This encodes CASSQDGGFEQFF.

The genes are TRBV28 and TRBJ2-7, with 9 bases identical to TRBD1. CDR3 length: 15 amino acids. J was trimmed by 6 bases and V by 4 bases; bases with no gene match: 10. The germline gives CDR1 MDHEN, CDR2 SYDVKM. In DNA, the CDR3 is TGTGCCAGCAGTTCACAGGGGGCTGAACGGTCCGAGCAGTACGTC. Its protein is CASSSQGAERSEQYV.

V and J are TRBV6-8 and TRBJ1-1; 7 positions match TRBD1. The junction had 8 bases not matched to a gene; V was cut back by 6 bases and J by 4 bases. This CDR3 contains 14 residues. Germline V gene data show CDR1 as MNHGY and CDR2 as SAAAGT. The CDR3 nucleotides are TGTGCCAGCAGCGAAACCGGGACAGCCACTGAAGCTTTCTTT. This codes for CASSETGTATEAFF.

This clonotype appeared a few times. This rearrangement joins TRBV6-1 to TRBJ1-5; D gene unclear. Germline V gene data show CDR1 as MNHNS and CDR2 as SASEGT. The CDR3 sequence is 16 residues long. V lost 7 bases and J lost 0, with 16 bases in between. For the CDR3, the DNA is TGTGCCAGCACAGATCGGCCCAGTCGTAGCAATCAGCCCCAGCATTTT. Encoded protein: CASTDRPSRSNQPQHF.

This clonotype was picked up many times. The chain joins TRBV7-6 to TRBJ1-1; D ambiguous. Looked up from germline, CDR1 is SGHVS and CDR2 is FNYEAQ. The V and J ends lost 2 bases and 5 bases respectively, with 12 bases between them. This CDR3 is 14 amino acids long. The chain's CDR3 is CASSLRTDLTEAFF. Written as DNA, the CDR3 is TGTGCCAGCAGCTTAAGAACAGATCTAACTGAAGCTTTCTTT. Filled out from reference TRBV7-6 and TRBJ1-1, the complete variable domain reads GAGVSQSPRYKVTKRGQDVALRCDPISGHVSLYWYRQALGQGPEFLTYFNYEAQQDKSGLPNDRFSAERPEGSISTLTIQRTEQRDSAMYRCASSLRTDLTEAFFGQGTRLTVV.

This clonotype was found many times. The chain combines TRBV10-2 with TRBJ1-1; TRBD1 agrees at 9 bases. Germline values: CDR1 WSHSY, CDR2 SAAADI. The CDR3 consists of 13 residues. J lost 5 bases, V lost 4 bases, and 2 bases had no gene match. The CDR3 sequence: CASSGTGVTEAFF. For the CDR3, the DNA is TGCGCCAGCAGTGGGACAGGGGTGACTGAAGCTTTCTTT.

There are many counts of this clonotype. The chain has TRBV7-6 and TRBJ1-6; a weak D match, TRBD1 (6 bases). The CDR3 runs to 15 residues. The V end lost 5 bases, the J end lost 11 bases, and 19 bases lay between the germline ends. Germline CDR1 SGHVS, CDR2 FNYEAQ. CDR3 DNA sequence: TGTGCCAGCAGCCAGGCATGGGGGGGCAATACACCCCTCCACTTT. As protein: CASSQAWGGNTPLHF. Full variable domain (outside the CDR3, taken from reference TRBV7-6 and TRBJ1-6): GAGVSQSPRYKVTKRGQDVALRCDPISGHVSLYWYRQALGQGPEFLTYFNYEAQQDKSGLPNDRFSAERPEGSISTLTIQRTEQRDSAMYRCASSQAWGGNTPLHFGNGTRLTVT.

J is TRBJ2-2 and V is TRBV6-5; perhaps D is TRBD1 or TRBD2 (5 bases each). The germline V and J ends were trimmed by 2 bases and 2 bases, with 9 bases remaining between them. This CDR3 comprises 15 residues. Germline V CDR1 and CDR2: MNHEY, SVGAGI. Written as DNA, the CDR3 is TGTGCCAGCAGTTACGTCGGGGACAACACCGGGGAGCTGTTTTTT. Amino acid sequence: CASSYVGDNTGELFF.

The table lists this clonotype with many counts. The rearrangement links TRBV7-6 to TRBJ2-6; no clear D gene. The germline V gene encodes CDR1 SGHVS and CDR2 FNYEAQ. V was shortened by 1 base and J by 5 bases, with 9 bases between the two germline ends. The CDR3 loop spans 15 amino acids. This chain's CDR3 is CASSLGSDRANVLTF. In nucleotides, the CDR3 is TGTGCCAGCAGCTTAGGCTCCGATAGGGCCAACGTCCTGACTTTC. The full variable domain, in which reference TRBV7-6 and TRBJ2-6 provide the parts outside the CDR3, is GAGVSQSPRYKVTKRGQDVALRCDPISGHVSLYWYRQALGQGPEFLTYFNYEAQQDKSGLPNDRFSAERPEGSISTLTIQRTEQRDSAMYRCASSLGSDRANVLTFGAGSRLTVL.

The table lists this clonotype with a few counts. The V and J genes are TRBV29-1 and TRBJ1-5; 7 nucleotides agree with TRBD1. After removal of 6 bases from V and 0 bases from J, the junction contained 5 bases not matched to a gene. Germline loops: CDR1 SQVTM, CDR2 ANQGSEA. There are 14 residues in the CDR3. DNA of the CDR3: TGCAGCGTAGGGGACAGTTATAGCAATCAGCCCCAGCATTTT. This gives the protein CSVGDSYSNQPQHF.

This clonotype was detected a few times. The gene calls are TRBV6-2 or TRBV6-3 and TRBJ2-5; TRBD2 aligns across 10 bases. Germline loops: CDR1 MNHEY, CDR2 SVGEGT. The CDR3 covers 15 residues. Germline trimming cut 4 bases from V and 5 bases from J; bases unmatched to any gene: 7. CDR3 residues: CASSLEGLAYETQYF. CDR3 in DNA: TGTGCCAGCAGTTTGGAGGGACTAGCGTACGAGACCCAGTACTTC.

This clonotype was picked up a small number of times. The V gene is TRBV6-5, the J gene TRBJ1-3; D may be TRBD1 (5 bases). The CDR3 is made up of 14 amino acids. Trimming removed 2 bases from V and 6 bases from J, with 11 bases in between. Germline lookup yields CDR1 MNHEY and CDR2 SVGAGI. CDR3 in DNA: TGTGCCAGCAGTTACGGATCGGGGCAAAACACCATATATTTT. It encodes CASSYGSGQNTIYF.

This clonotype was found a few times. The chain has TRBV6-2 or TRBV6-3 and TRBJ1-1; D unresolved. The CDR3 is made up of 13 amino acids. CDR1 is MNHEY and CDR2 is SVGEGT in the germline V gene. V was pared by 7 bases and J by 2 bases, with 11 bases between. The CDR3 sequence is CASKEATNTEAFF. CDR3 DNA sequence: TGTGCCAGCAAAGAGGCTACTAACACTGAAGCTTTCTTT.

V is TRBV11-2 and J is TRBJ2-3; no clear D. Trimming pared 1 base from V and 0 bases from J, leaving 8 bases between. There are 15 residues in the CDR3. CDR1 is SGHAT, CDR2 FQNNGV, per germline. Here the CDR3 DNA reads TGTGCCAGCAGCTTAGTAAGGCTTAGCACAGATACGCAGTATTTT. Translating gives CASSLVRLSTDTQYF.

The table lists this clonotype with a few counts. The chain recombines TRBV7-9 with TRBJ1-5; the D gene is possibly TRBD1 (6 bases). V was trimmed by 1 base and J by 4 bases, leaving 14 bases between them. Germline CDR1 and CDR2: SEHNR and FQNEAQ (reference sequence). The CDR3 is 16 residues long. DNA of the CDR3: TGTGCCAGCAGCTTAGGATCTCAGGGGCTTAATCAGCCCCAGCATTTT. Translating gives CASSLGSQGLNQPQHF.

This clonotype was counted a single time. This chain joins TRBV4-1 and TRBJ1-2, with 7 bases that match TRBD1. Germline CDR1 reads MGHRA; CDR2 reads YSYEKL. Losses at the gene ends were 1 base for V and 6 bases for J; bases not matched to a gene: 11. The CDR3 is made up of 16 amino acids. CDR3 coding DNA: TGCGCCAGCAGCCAAGGCCCCGTAGGGCAGGGGGATGGCTACACCTTC. This codes for CASSQGPVGQGDGYTF.

The chain uses TRBV27 and TRBJ1-4, with D perhaps TRBD1 (6 bases). This CDR3 is built from 14 residues. Per germline, CDR1 MNHEY and CDR2 SMNVEV (reference sequence). The V and J ends lost 4 bases and 4 bases respectively, with 10 bases between them. The CDR3 protein is CASSSGQLNEKLFF. Written as DNA, the CDR3 is TGTGCCAGCAGTTCTGGACAGCTTAATGAAAAACTGTTTTTT.

This clonotype was recorded a few times. The gene calls are TRBV10-3 and TRBJ1-2, with D perhaps matching TRBD1 (6 bases). The length of the CDR3 is 19 residues. Germline CDR1 ENHRY, CDR2 SYGVKD. The V and J ends lost 4 bases and 1 base respectively, with 25 bases between them. The CDR3 loop reads CAISGLIGVDRPFNYGYTF. CDR3 DNA: TGTGCCATCAGTGGTCTGATCGGGGTTGACAGGCCATTTAACTATGGCTACACCTTC.

In this sample, this clonotype turned up a few times. V usage is TRBV7-9 and J usage is TRBJ2-5; TRBD1 aligns across 10 bases. The junction had 11 bases not matched to a gene; V was cut back by 6 bases and J by 4 bases. This CDR3 spans 16 amino acids. Looked up from germline, CDR1 is SEHNR and CDR2 is FQNEAQ (reference sequence). CDR3 sequence: CASRSRDRGLAETQYF. The CDR3 coding sequence is TGTGCCAGCAGGTCGAGGGACAGGGGTTTAGCAGAGACCCAGTACTTC.

A few counts support this clonotype. V and J are TRBV20-1 and TRBJ1-2; no clear D gene. The V gene lost 5 bases and the J gene lost 3 bases, with 19 bases spanning the gap. Germline V lookup: CDR1 DFQATT, CDR2 SNEGSKA (reference sequence). This CDR3 contains 15 residues. This CDR3 reads CSASPGSYFDYGYTF. The DNA for the CDR3 is TGCAGTGCTTCCCCGGGCTCCTATTTTGACTATGGCTACACCTTC.

This chain joins TRBV7-9 and TRBJ1-4; possible D gene TRBD1, 6 bases. CDR1 is SEHNR, CDR2 FQNEAQ, per germline (reference sequence). V was pared by 2 bases and J by 4 bases, with 14 bases between. The CDR3 extends over 16 amino acids. CDR3 region: CASSLPRTADNEKLFF. For the CDR3, the DNA is TGTGCCAGCAGCTTACCACGGACAGCCGATAATGAAAAACTGTTTTTT.

This clonotype was picked up many times. J is TRBJ1-3 and V is TRBV7-8, with no clear D. CDR3 length: 15 residues. The V and J ends lost 3 bases and 0 bases respectively, with 9 bases between them. Germline CDR1 reads SGHVS; CDR2 reads FQNEAQ. The CDR3 DNA sequence: TGTGCCAGCAGCTTGGACGGAAACTCTGGAAACACCATATATTTT. It encodes CASSLDGNSGNTIYF.